The 27 T cell receptor beta chains reported below all come from one sample, sequenced in a study of blood T cells in healthy people across ages. Alongside a J-beta primer mix, a sample-barcoded 5' primer served in a second PCR lasting about 7 to 12 cycles. TCRdb itself ran the 5' RACE reads through MiXCR, one entry per CDR3 protein. The table lists 550,000 to 800,000 distinct CDR3 sequences, less than 40% of them singletons. Sequenced sample: blood. These receptors originate from a woman aged 80 or over in good health.

CDR3 bases: TGTGCCTGGAGAGGAGGGGCTAACTATGGCTACACCTTC. This translates into CAWRGGANYGYTF. V usage is TRBV30 and J usage is TRBJ1-2; perhaps TRBD1 as D (5 bases). Trimming pared 3 bases from V and 0 bases from J, leaving 8 bases between. Germline CDR1 is GTSNPN and CDR2 is SVGIG (reference sequence). The CDR3 totals 13 residues.

As concerns this clonotype: Since a much larger clone is just one base distant, this may be a read error. This chain joins TRBV7-3 and TRBJ2-3; 8 bases agree with TRBD1. The CDR3 loop spans 16 amino acids. The germline CDR1 and CDR2 sequences are SGHTA and FQGTGA. Trimming took 2 bases from V and 2 from J; bases not matched to a gene: 6. The CDR3 region is CASSLGGTGDTDTQYF. The CDR3 DNA reads TGTGCCAGCAGCTTAGGCGGGACAGGAGACACAGATACGCAGTATTTT.

The chain is built from TRBV28 and TRBJ1-1; the D gene is possibly TRBD1 (6 bases). This CDR3 is built from 14 residues. The V end lost 8 bases, the J end lost 2 bases, and 15 bases lay between the germline ends. Germline loops: CDR1 MDHEN, CDR2 SYDVKM. As DNA, the CDR3 is TGTGCCAGCCTAAACAGGGAGGCCAACACTGAAGCTTTCTTT. Amino acid sequence: CASLNREANTEAFF.

This clonotype has only one observation. A much larger clone sits a single nucleotide away, making a read error possible. The rearrangement joins TRBV6-1 to TRBJ2-3, with D perhaps given as TRBD1 or TRBD2 (5 bases each). Trimming took off 4 bases at V and 5 bases at J, with 19 bases between the two ends. Germline V gene sequence: CDR1 MNHNS, CDR2 SASEGT. This CDR3 is built from 16 residues. CDR3 sequence: CASSAATSGAGDTQYF. The CDR3 DNA reads as TGTGCCAGCAGTGCGGCGACTTCTGGGGCGGGAGATACGCAGTATTTT.

This clonotype was seen a handful of times. This could be a read error, since a much larger clone is one nucleotide away. The chain couples TRBV27 to TRBJ2-7, with 7 positions matching TRBD1. Trimming at V came to 0 bases and at J to 7 bases, leaving 15 bases not matched to a gene. The CDR3 is 17 residues long. Looked up from germline, CDR1 is MNHEY and CDR2 is SMNVEV (reference sequence). CDR3 loop: CASSLSIYRGWDNEQYF. Here the CDR3 DNA reads TGTGCCAGCAGTTTATCGATCTACAGGGGTTGGGACAATGAGCAGTACTTC.

This clonotype occurred many times. The chain employs TRBV18 and TRBJ1-6; perhaps TRBD1 as D (5 bases). V was shortened by 2 bases and J by 5 bases, with 13 bases between the two germline ends. This CDR3 contains 16 residues. The germline V gene encodes CDR1 KGHSH and CDR2 LQKENI. The CDR3 DNA sequence: TGTGCCAGCTCACCAGGGGGGGAGACCAATAATTCACCCCTCCACTTT. It is translated as CASSPGGETNNSPLHF.

Concerning this clonotype itself: A much larger clone sits a single nucleotide away, making a read error possible. This chain joins TRBV11-2 and TRBJ2-1, with D maybe TRBD2 (6 bases). The V end lost 0 bases, the J end lost 4 bases, and 10 bases lay between the germline ends. This CDR3 is 15 amino acids long. CDR1 SGHAT and CDR2 FQNNGV come from the germline V gene. Here the CDR3 reads CASSLEWSGYNEQFF. The CDR3 DNA reads as TGTGCCAGCAGCTTAGAGTGGAGCGGGTACAATGAGCAGTTCTTC.

This clonotype was counted only a few times. V usage is TRBV2 and J usage is TRBJ2-5, with 8 bases matching TRBD2. Per the germline V gene, CDR1 is SNHLY and CDR2 is FYNNEI. This CDR3 spans 16 amino acids. The V gene end was trimmed by 6 bases and the J gene end by 4 bases; junction bases not matched to a gene: 13. The CDR3 region has the DNA TGTGCCAGCAGAGCTAGCGGGTGGGCGGGGGCAGAGACCCAGTACTTC. Translation: CASRASGWAGAETQYF.

This clonotype has at least ten counts. A read error may produce the germline difference seen at one junction end. V is TRBV7-2 and J is TRBJ2-1; 9 bases align to TRBD1. Germline CDR1 and CDR2: SGHTA and FQGNSA. The CDR3 runs to 15 residues. The CDR3: CASSSGQGIYDEQFF. The DNA for the CDR3 is TGTGCCAGCAGCTCGGGACAGGGAATCTACGATGAGCAGTTCTTC.

In its sample, this clonotype was seen many times. V gene TRBV11-3 combines with J gene TRBJ2-1, with 7 bases matching TRBD1. V trimming: 4 bases; J trimming: 5 bases; junction bases outside the gene matches: 5. Germline values: CDR1 SGHNT, CDR2 YENEEA. This CDR3 is 14 amino acids long. The CDR3 DNA is TGTGCCAGCAGCTCTCGGACAGGCCACAATGAGCAGTTCTTC. As protein: CASSSRTGHNEQFF.

This clonotype was observed a handful of times. The chain is built from TRBV7-2 and TRBJ2-3; no clear D. CDR3 length: 17 amino acids. Deletions cut 2 bases from V and 6 bases from J, with 21 bases between. The V gene's germline CDR1 is SGHTA and CDR2 FQGNSA. The CDR3 sequence is CASSLLGPAHGMDTQYF. The CDR3 nucleotides read TGTGCCAGCAGCTTACTAGGGCCAGCCCACGGTATGGATACGCAGTATTTT.

This clonotype appeared many times. The J gene is TRBJ1-2, the V gene TRBV27; 8 positions match TRBD1. Germline loops: CDR1 MNHEY, CDR2 SMNVEV (reference sequence). V lost 2 bases and J lost 7; bases outside the gene matches: 6. The CDR3 loop spans 14 amino acids. This CDR3 reads CASSLHGTGPGYTF. The DNA for the CDR3 is TGTGCCAGCAGTTTACATGGGACAGGACCTGGCTACACCTTC.

The table lists this clonotype with a few counts. With a much larger clone just one base away, this may be a read error. V and J are TRBV20-1 and TRBJ2-1; D is tentatively TRBD1 or TRBD2 (5 bases each). Per germline, CDR1 DFQATT and CDR2 SNEGSKA (reference sequence). The length of the CDR3 is 11 residues. The V end was cut by 0 bases, the J end by 10 bases, with 7 bases between. The CDR3 loop is CSAREGTEQFF. Written as DNA, the CDR3 is TGCAGTGCTAGAGAGGGGACGGAGCAGTTCTTC.

This clonotype was recorded at least ten times. The V call is TRBV7-9, the J call TRBJ2-3; tentative D call: TRBD2 (6 bases). The germline V gene has CDR1 SEHNR and CDR2 FQNEAQ (reference sequence). Trimming removed 1 base at V and 3 bases at J, with 11 bases between. This CDR3 has 15 residues. The CDR3 nucleotides are TGTGCCAGCAGCTTAGAGCTAGCGAGGACAGATACGCAGTATTTT. Protein: CASSLELARTDTQYF. Full variable domain (outside the CDR3, taken from reference TRBV7-9 and TRBJ2-3): DTGVSQNPRHKITKRGQNVTFRCDPISEHNRLYWYRQTLGQGPEFLTYFQNEAQLEKSRLLSDRFSAERPKGSFSTLEIQRTEQGDSAMYLCASSLELARTDTQYFGPGTRLTVL.

This clonotype was detected ten times or more. The chain couples TRBV7-9 to TRBJ2-7; 10 nucleotides match TRBD2. The CDR3 runs to 16 residues. The V segment lost 2 bases and the J segment 0 bases; nucleotides outside the gene matches: 4. The germline CDR1 and CDR2 sequences are SEHNR and FQNEAQ (reference sequence). For the CDR3, the DNA is TGTGCCAGCAGCTTAAAGGCTAGCGGGAGCTCCTACGAGCAGTACTTC. It encodes CASSLKASGSSYEQYF.

V is TRBV20-1 and J is TRBJ2-1; D gene unclear. The CDR3 consists of 14 residues. The germline V gene encodes CDR1 DFQATT and CDR2 SNEGSKA (reference sequence). V was trimmed by 4 bases and J by 1 base, leaving 11 bases between them. The DNA of the CDR3 is TGCAGTGCTAAAGGCGGCGGATCCTACAATGAGCAGTTCTTC. It is translated as CSAKGGGSYNEQFF.

This clonotype was observed many times. Compared with germline, one end of the junction differs, possibly owing to a read error. The chain employs TRBV7-9 and TRBJ2-6; TRBD1 agrees at 8 bases. Germline V gene data show CDR1 as SEHNR and CDR2 as FQNEAQ (reference sequence). The CDR3 contains 15 residues. CDR3 sequence reads: CASSLTGAGANVLTF. CDR3 nucleotides: TGCGCCAGCAGCTTGACAGGGGCCGGGGCCAACGTCCTGACTTTC.

This clonotype was observed many times. CDR3 loop: CASSLSGGGNEQYF. The CDR3 bases are TGTGCCAGCAGCTTAAGCGGGGGGGGAAACGAGCAGTACTTC. The V gene is TRBV7-9, the J gene TRBJ2-7; TRBD2 aligns across 10 bases. Germline lookup yields CDR1 SEHNR and CDR2 FQNEAQ (reference sequence). The J segment lost 5 bases and the V segment lost 2 bases, leaving 3 bases of the junction unmatched. This CDR3 is built from 14 residues.

This clonotype was observed many times. The genes are TRBV6-4 and TRBJ2-1, with 12 bases lining up with TRBD2. Germline lookup yields CDR1 MRHNA and CDR2 SNTAGT. The V and J ends lost 5 bases and 8 bases, in that order; junction bases with no gene match: 7. This CDR3 comprises 15 residues. This CDR3 is CASSIGLAGSHEQFF. CDR3 DNA sequence: TGTGCCAGCAGTATAGGACTAGCGGGGTCCCATGAGCAGTTCTTC.

Remarks on this clonotype: The junction and the germline gene differ at one end; a read error may be behind it. The J gene is TRBJ2-7, the V gene TRBV10-3; maybe TRBD2 (6 bases). Germline assignment: CDR1 ENHRY and CDR2 SYGVKD. The CDR3 runs 15 residues. The CDR3 loop is CASSYGQMAGNEQYF. DNA of the CDR3: TGTGCCAGCAGTTACGGTCAAATGGCGGGAAACGAGCAGTACTTC.

The rearrangement uses TRBV7-9 and TRBJ1-2; D ambiguous. This CDR3 is 12 amino acids long. CDR1 is SEHNR and CDR2 is FQNEAQ in the germline V gene (reference sequence). The V end was cut by 7 bases, the J end by 0 bases, with 6 bases between. Here the CDR3 reads CASTTSNYGYTF. The DNA for the CDR3 is TGTGCCAGCACCACTTCTAACTATGGCTACACCTTC.

The chain joins TRBV7-2 to TRBJ2-3; 12 positions agree with TRBD2. V shed 3 bases, J shed 7 bases, and the junction held 11 bases outside the gene matches. This CDR3 spans 17 amino acids. From germline, CDR1 is SGHTA and CDR2 FQGNSA. CDR3 sequence (DNA): TGTGCCAGCAGCTTGGATGCCCAGACTAGCGGGAGACATACGCAGTATTTT. Translated: CASSLDAQTSGRHTQYF.

There are a few counts of this clonotype. The rearrangement uses TRBV6-6 and TRBJ2-5, with 7 bases that match TRBD2. The J call is in doubt because the DNA end fits TRBJ2-7 better. From germline, CDR1 is MNHNY and CDR2 SVGAGI (reference sequence). The CDR3 is 13 amino acids. CDR3: CASNWGGVYEQYF. The CDR3 nucleotides are TGTGCCAGCAATTGGGGGGGAGTCTACGAGCAGTACTTC.

This clonotype came up many times. V and J are TRBV28 and TRBJ1-5, with 10 bases matching TRBD1. CDR3 length: 16 amino acids. The junction had 12 bases not matched to a gene; V was cut back by 4 bases and J by 9 bases. The germline V gene has CDR1 MDHEN and CDR2 SYDVKM. CDR3 region: CASSSPTGGLYLPQHF. In DNA, the CDR3 is TGTGCCAGCAGTTCCCCGACAGGGGGCCTATATCTGCCCCAGCATTTT.

This clonotype came up a few times. The V gene is TRBV6-2 or TRBV6-3, the J gene TRBJ2-7; either TRBD1 or TRBD2 may fit D (5 bases each). CDR1 MNHEY and CDR2 SVGEGT come from the germline V gene. The CDR3 runs 14 residues. The V and J ends lost 5 bases and 5 bases respectively, with 16 bases between them. CDR3 coding DNA: TGTGCCAGCAGTCCCGGGACGGACCTTCACGAGCAGTACTTC. Amino acid sequence: CASSPGTDLHEQYF.

Points on this clonotype: A much larger clonotype is one base distant, so this may be a read error. The chain joins TRBV20-1 to TRBJ2-7; 7 nucleotides agree with TRBD2. The last part of the DNA fits TRBJ2-5 better; the J call may be wrong. This CDR3 is built from 16 residues. CDR1 is DFQATT and CDR2 is SNEGSKA in the germline V gene (reference sequence). The CDR3, as DNA: TGCAGTGCTTCTCTGAGTAGCGGGTCTTGGCGAGAGACCCAGTACTTC. It is translated as CSASLSSGSWRETQYF.

This clonotype has a handful of counts. The V and J genes are TRBV3-1 and TRBJ2-2, with D hard to call. Germline V gene lookup returns CDR1 LGHDT and CDR2 YNNKEL (reference sequence). This CDR3 spans 10 amino acids. CDR3 region: CAHPTGELFF. In DNA, the CDR3 is TGTGCACACCCCACCGGGGAGCTGTTTTTT.